The present entry profiles one TCR beta chain with its context. At one boundary the junction diverges from the germline segment, which might be a read error. In TCRdb, the 5' RACE reads were re-called with MiXCR into one record per CDR3 protein. The sample carries 230,000 or so distinct CDR3 sequences, 6% to 8% recorded once. The sample originates from a study of T cells after yellow fever vaccination. In germline, CDR1 is LNHDA, CDR2 SQIVND (reference sequence). The CDR3 is made up of 13 amino acids. This clonotype originated in a man aged 25 to 40 who received the YFV17D yellow fever vaccine. The chain combines TRBV19 with TRBJ1-6; 8 bases line up with TRBD1. Sequences were derived from CD4+ T cells sorted from PBMCs, sampled on the day of the yellow fever booster vaccination. DNA of the CDR3: TGTGCCTCAACGGACAGGGATAATTCAACCCTCCACTTT. Translation: CASTDRDNSTLHF.